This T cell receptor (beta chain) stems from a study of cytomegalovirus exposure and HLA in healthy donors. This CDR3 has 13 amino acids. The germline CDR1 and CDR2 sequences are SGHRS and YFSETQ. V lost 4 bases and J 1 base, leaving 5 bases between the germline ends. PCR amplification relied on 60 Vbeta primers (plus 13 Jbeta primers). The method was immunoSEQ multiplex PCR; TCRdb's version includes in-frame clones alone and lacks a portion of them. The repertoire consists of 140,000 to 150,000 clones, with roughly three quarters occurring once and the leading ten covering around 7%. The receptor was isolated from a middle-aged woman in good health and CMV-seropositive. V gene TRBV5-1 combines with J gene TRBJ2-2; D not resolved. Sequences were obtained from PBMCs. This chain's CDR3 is CASSLGNTGELFF. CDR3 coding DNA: TGCGCCAGCAGCCTCGGGAACACCGGGGAGCTGTTTTTT.